The 11 T cell receptor beta chains below all came from one sample that was sequenced in a study of Graves' ophthalmopathy and Graves' hyperthyroidism. Amplification of TCR beta CDR3 regions used RNA transcripts. Investigators did first-round RT-PCR with HTBI primers, then second-round multiplex PCR. TCRdb analysed the multiplex PCR reads with MiXCR anew, one entry per CDR3 protein. The sample shows 500,000 to 800,000 distinct CDR3 sequences, about 41% of them seen only once. Material: peripheral blood. The receptors stem from an adult man with Graves' ophthalmopathy.

This clonotype was detected once. This sequence joins TRBV20-1 and TRBJ1-1; TRBD1 agrees at 8 bases. The germline V gene has CDR1 DFQATT and CDR2 SNEGSKA (reference sequence). V gave up 7 bases and J gave up 5 bases; unmatched junction bases: 6. The CDR3 runs 12 residues. For the CDR3, the DNA is TGCAGTGTTCCGGACAGGGATACTGAAGCTTTCTTT. Residues: CSVPDRDTEAFF.

For this clonotype: The conserved phenylalanine or tryptophan normally closing the CDR3 is absent here, so this likely arose from a read error. The limits of the CDR3 on the DNA are not certain, so only TCRdb's listed CDR3 is given. V usage is TRBV29-1 and J usage is TRBJ1-2. The CDR3 extends over 8 residues, inclusive of both ends. The germline CDR1 and CDR2 sequences are SQVTM and ANQGSEA. The CDR3 region is CSGSTRRL.

The CDR3 DNA sequence: TGTGCCAGCAGATTTACAGGGGTGGTAGCAGATACGCAGTATTTT. Encoded protein: CASRFTGVVADTQYF. The rearrangement uses TRBV12-3 or TRBV12-4 and TRBJ2-3; TRBD1 matches 7 bases. The CDR3 length is 15 residues. Trimming removed 6 bases from V and 4 bases from J; junction bases left unmatched: 10.

This sequence joins TRBV29-1 and TRBJ2-7; possible D gene TRBD2, 5 bases. Germline V gene data show CDR1 as SQVTM and CDR2 as ANQGSEA. This CDR3 is 16 amino acids long. The V end was cut by 0 bases, the J end by 0 bases, with 15 bases between. CDR3 loop: CSVEEGEGSASYEQYF. The CDR3 nucleotides read TGCAGCGTTGAAGAAGGAGAGGGATCGGCCTCCTACGAGCAGTACTTC.

The chain is built from TRBV15 and TRBJ2-5, with a tentative D call TRBD1 (6 bases). The V gene's germline CDR1 is LNHNV and CDR2 YYDKDF (reference sequence). V was clipped by 2 bases and J by 4 bases, with 14 bases between them. The CDR3 has 15 residues. The CDR3 sequence is CATSRTTGEGETQYF. The CDR3 nucleotides read TGTGCCACCAGCAGAACGACAGGAGAGGGAGAGACCCAGTACTTC.

This clonotype was recorded many times. The chain has TRBV12-3 or TRBV12-4 and TRBJ1-4; weak D call: TRBD1 (5 bases). Trimming stripped 6 bases from V and 8 bases from J, with 10 bases between. The CDR3 sequence is 12 residues long. This CDR3 is CASSRGEEKLFF. For the CDR3, the DNA is TGTGCCAGCAGCCGGGGGGAGGAAAAACTGTTTTTT.

The rearrangement uses TRBV25-1 and TRBJ1-4; D is perhaps TRBD1 (6 bases). The CDR3 is 15 residues long. Germline values: CDR1 MGHDK, CDR2 SYGVNS. V was trimmed by 6 bases and J by 8 bases, leaving 19 bases between them. The chain's CDR3 is CASRRPGHGPEKLFF. CDR3 nucleotide sequence: TGTGCCAGCAGGAGACCGGGACACGGTCCCGAAAAACTGTTTTTT.

To note about this clonotype: One end of the junction does not line up with germline, which may come from a read error. V and J are TRBV12-3 or TRBV12-4 and TRBJ1-1; D unresolved. CDR3 length: 13 amino acids. The CDR3, as DNA: TGTGCCATCAGTGACGGCGGGAACACTGAAGCTTTCTTT. Protein: CAISDGGNTEAFF.

The table lists this clonotype with many counts. The rearrangement links TRBV19 to TRBJ1-5; 9 bases agree with TRBD1. V lost 4 bases, J lost 5 bases, and 9 bases stayed unmatched. Germline V CDR1 and CDR2: LNHDA, SQIVND (reference sequence). The CDR3 length is 16 residues. CDR3 in DNA: TGTGCCAGTAGTACCTTGTGGACAGGGGCGGATCAGCCCCAGCATTTT. Encoded protein: CASSTLWTGADQPQHF.

This clonotype was counted ten times or more. V is TRBV7-2 and J is TRBJ2-5; perhaps TRBD2 as D (7 bases). V lost 1 base and J 1 base, leaving 19 bases between the germline ends. Per germline, CDR1 SGHTA and CDR2 FQGNSA. The CDR3 is 18 residues long. The CDR3 DNA is TGTGCCAGCAGCTTAGTGTTTGAGGGGGGGCCTCTCCAAGAGACCCAGTACTTC. It codes for CASSLVFEGGPLQETQYF.

This clonotype was seen more than once but under ten times. The genes are TRBV2 and TRBJ2-7; D unresolved. The CDR3 runs to 12 residues. Trimming stripped 6 bases from V and 2 bases from J, with 8 bases between. Germline V gives CDR1 SNHLY, CDR2 FYNNEI. This CDR3 reads CASSPYTYEQYF. In DNA form, the CDR3 reads TGTGCCAGCAGCCCCTACACCTACGAGCAGTACTTC.